Reported below is one T cell receptor (beta chain). In the original workflow: Estimation of nucleated cell counts was performed using reference gene primer amplification. Measured with immunoSEQ multiplex PCR; TCRdb has only the in-frame clones, and not every one. Clonal size and the V and J genes are those of that table, whereas D and trimming came from the DNA. Among hundreds of thousands of clones, approximately 88% were seen once, and the ten largest hold about 6.3%. This record comes from a study of blood T cell repertoires in COVID-19. Looking at the study overall: Samples taken during acute and convalescent COVID-19 were collected in the United States, Italy and Spain. The cDNA or gDNA used as material had been derived from T cells, B-cell-depleted T cells, or PBMCs.

CDR3 length: 14 residues. Trimming took 5 bases from V and 2 from J; bases not matched to a gene: 1. In germline, CDR1 is SNHLY, CDR2 FYNNEI. The sample comprised peripheral blood. This TCR was recovered from a man aged 55 to 70 who had recovered from COVID-19. This chain uses TRBV2 with TRBJ2-7; the match to TRBD2 covers 12 bases. The CDR3 loop reads CASSSSGRAYEQYF. In DNA form, the CDR3 reads TGTGCCAGCAGTTCTAGCGGGAGGGCCTACGAGCAGTACTTC.